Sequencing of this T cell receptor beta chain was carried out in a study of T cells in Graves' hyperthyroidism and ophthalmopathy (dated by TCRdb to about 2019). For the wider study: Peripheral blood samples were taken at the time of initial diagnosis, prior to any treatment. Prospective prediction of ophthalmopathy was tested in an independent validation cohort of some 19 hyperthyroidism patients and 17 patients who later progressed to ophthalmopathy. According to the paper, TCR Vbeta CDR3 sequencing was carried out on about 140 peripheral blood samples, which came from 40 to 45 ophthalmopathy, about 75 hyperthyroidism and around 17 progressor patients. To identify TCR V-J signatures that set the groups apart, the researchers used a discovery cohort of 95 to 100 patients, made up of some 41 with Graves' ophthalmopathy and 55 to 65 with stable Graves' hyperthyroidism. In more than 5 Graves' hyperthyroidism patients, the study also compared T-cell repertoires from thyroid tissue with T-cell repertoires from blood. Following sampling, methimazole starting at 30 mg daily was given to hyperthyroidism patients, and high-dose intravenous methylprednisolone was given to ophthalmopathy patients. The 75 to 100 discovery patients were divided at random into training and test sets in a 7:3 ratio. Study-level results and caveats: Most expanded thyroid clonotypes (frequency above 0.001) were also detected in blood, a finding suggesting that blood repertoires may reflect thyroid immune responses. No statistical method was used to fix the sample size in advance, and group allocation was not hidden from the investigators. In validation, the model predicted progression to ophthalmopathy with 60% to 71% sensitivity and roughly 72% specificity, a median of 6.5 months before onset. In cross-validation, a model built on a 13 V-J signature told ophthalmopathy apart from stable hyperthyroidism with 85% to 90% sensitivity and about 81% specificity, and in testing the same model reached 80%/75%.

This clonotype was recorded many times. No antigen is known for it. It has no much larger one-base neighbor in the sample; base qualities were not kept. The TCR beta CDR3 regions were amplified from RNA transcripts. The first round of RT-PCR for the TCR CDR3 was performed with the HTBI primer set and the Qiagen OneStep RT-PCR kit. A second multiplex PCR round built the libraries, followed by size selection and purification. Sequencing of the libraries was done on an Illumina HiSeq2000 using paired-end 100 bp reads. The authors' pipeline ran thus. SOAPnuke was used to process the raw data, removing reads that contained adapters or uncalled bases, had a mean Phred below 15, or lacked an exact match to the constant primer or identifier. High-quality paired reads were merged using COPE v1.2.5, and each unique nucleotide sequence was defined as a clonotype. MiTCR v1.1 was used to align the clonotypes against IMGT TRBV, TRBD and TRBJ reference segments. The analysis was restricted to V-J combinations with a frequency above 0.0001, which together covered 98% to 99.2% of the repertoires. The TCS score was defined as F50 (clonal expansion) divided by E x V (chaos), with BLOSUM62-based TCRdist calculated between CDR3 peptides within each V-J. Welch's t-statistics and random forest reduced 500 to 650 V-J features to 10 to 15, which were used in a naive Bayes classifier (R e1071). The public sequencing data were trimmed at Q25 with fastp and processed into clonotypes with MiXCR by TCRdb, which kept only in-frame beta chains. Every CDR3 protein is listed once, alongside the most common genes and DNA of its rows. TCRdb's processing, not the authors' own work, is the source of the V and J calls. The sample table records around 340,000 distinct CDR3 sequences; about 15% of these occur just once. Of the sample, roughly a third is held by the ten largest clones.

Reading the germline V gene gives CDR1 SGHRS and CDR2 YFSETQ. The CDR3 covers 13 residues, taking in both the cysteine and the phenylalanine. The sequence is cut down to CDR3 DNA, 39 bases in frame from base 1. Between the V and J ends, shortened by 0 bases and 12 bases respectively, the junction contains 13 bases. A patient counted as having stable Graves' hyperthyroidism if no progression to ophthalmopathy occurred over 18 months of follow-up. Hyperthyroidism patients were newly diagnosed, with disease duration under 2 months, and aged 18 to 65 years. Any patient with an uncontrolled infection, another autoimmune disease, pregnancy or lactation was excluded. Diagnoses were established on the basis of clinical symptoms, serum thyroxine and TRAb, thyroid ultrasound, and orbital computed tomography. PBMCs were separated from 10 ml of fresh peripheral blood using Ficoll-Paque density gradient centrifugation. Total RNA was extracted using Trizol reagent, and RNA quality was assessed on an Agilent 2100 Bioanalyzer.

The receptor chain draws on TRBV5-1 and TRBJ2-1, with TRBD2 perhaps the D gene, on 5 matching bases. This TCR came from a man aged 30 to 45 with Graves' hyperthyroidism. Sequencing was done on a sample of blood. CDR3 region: CASSLARGSGQFF. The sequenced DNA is TGCGCCAGCAGCTTGGCCCGAGGCAGCGGGCAGTTCTTC. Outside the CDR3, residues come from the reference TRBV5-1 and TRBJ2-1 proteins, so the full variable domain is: KAGVTQTPRYLIKTRGQQVTLSCSPISGHRSVSWYQQTPGQGLQFLFEYFSETQRNKGNFPGRFSGRQFSNSRSEMNVSTLELGDSALYLCASSLARGSGQFFGPGTRLTVL.